The clone carrying this T cell receptor (beta chain) was counted a single time. Its antigen is unidentified. The sample is drawn from a study of graft-versus-host responses after intestinal transplantation. Overall study context: The study gave all recipients anti-thymocyte globulin induction, then tacrolimus and steroids for 2 to 3 years. Study-level results: Declines in HvG clones occurring early post-transplant were associated with peak circulating GvH clone levels. The presence of high graft-versus-host to host-versus-graft clonal ratios in allografts characterized patients with graft-donor T cell macrochimerism.

Libraries were prepared by immunoSEQ multiplex PCR; TCRdb keeps only in-frame clonotypes and omits some of them. The table records about 70,000 clones, around 91% of them present only once. The trim removed 3 bases at V and 7 bases at J, leaving 13 bases unmatched. Per the germline V gene, CDR1 is SGHDT and CDR2 is YYEEEE. This CDR3 contains 16 residues. The chain is built from TRBV5-6 and TRBJ2-7, with 10 bases that match TRBD1. Sequenced material: unstimulated CD8+ T cells sorted from spleen or lymph node cells, taken before transplant. This sequence originates from a human donor who was the organ donor for an intestinal transplant. The CDR3 DNA reads TGTGCCAGCAGCTCACCCTTTTGGACAGGGGGGTTTGAGCAGTACGTC. It translates to CASSSPFWTGGFEQYV.